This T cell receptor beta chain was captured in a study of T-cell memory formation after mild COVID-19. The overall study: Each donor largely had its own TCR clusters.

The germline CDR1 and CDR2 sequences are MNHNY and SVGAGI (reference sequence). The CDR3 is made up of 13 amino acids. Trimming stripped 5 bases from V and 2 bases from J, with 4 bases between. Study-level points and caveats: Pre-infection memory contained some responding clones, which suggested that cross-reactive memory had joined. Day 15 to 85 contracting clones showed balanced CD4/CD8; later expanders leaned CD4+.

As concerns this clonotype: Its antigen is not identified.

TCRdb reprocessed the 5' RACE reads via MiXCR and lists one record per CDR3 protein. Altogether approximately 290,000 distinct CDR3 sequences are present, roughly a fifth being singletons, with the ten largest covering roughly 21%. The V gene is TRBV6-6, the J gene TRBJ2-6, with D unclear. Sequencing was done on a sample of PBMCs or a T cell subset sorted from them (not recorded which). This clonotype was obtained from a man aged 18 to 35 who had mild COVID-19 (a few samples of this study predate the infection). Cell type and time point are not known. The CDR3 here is CASSTPGANVLTF. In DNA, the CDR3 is TGTGCCAGCAGTACCCCTGGGGCCAACGTCCTGACTTTC.